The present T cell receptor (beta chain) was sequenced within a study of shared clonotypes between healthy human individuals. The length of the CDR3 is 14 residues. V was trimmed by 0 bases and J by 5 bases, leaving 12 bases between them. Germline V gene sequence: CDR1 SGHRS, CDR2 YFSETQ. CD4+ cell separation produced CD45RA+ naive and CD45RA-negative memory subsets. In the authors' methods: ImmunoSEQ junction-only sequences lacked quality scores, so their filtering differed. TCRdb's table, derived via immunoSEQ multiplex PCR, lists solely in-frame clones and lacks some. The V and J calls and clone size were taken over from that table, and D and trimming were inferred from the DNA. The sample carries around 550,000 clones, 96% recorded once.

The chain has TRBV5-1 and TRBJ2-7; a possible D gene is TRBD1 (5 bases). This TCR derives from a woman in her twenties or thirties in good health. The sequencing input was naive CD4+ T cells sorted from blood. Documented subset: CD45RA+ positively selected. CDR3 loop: CASSLAASQDEQYF. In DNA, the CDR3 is TGCGCCAGCAGCTTGGCCGCATCACAGGACGAGCAGTACTTC.